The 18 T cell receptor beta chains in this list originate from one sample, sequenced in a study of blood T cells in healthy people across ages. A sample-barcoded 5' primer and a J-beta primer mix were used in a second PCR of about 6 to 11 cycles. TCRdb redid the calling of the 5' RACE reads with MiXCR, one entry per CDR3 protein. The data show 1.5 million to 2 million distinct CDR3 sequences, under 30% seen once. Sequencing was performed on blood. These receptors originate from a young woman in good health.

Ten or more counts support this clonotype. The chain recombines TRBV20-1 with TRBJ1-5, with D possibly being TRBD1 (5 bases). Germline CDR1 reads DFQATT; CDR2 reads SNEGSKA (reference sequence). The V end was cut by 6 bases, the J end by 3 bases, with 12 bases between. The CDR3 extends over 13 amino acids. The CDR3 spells CSARETFNQPQHF. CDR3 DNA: TGCAGTGCCAGGGAGACATTCAATCAGCCCCAGCATTTT.

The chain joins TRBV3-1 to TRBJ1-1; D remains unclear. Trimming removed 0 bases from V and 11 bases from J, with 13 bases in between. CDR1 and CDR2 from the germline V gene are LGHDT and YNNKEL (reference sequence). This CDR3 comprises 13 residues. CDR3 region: CASSQDLSAEAFF. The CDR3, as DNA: TGTGCCAGCAGCCAAGATCTAAGTGCGGAGGCTTTCTTT.

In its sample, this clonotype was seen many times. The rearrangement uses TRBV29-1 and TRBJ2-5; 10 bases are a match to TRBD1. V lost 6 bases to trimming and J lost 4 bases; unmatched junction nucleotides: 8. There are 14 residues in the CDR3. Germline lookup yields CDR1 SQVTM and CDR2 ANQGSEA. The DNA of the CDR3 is TGCAGCGTCGCCGGGGACAGGGGAAGAGAGACCCAGTACTTC. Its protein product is CSVAGDRGRETQYF. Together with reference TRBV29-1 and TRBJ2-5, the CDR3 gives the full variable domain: SAVISQKPSRDICQRGTSLTIQCQVDSQVTMMFWYRQQPGQSLTLIATANQGSEATYESGFVIDKFPISRPNLTFSTLTVSNMSPEDSSIYLCSVAGDRGRETQYFGPGTRLLVL.

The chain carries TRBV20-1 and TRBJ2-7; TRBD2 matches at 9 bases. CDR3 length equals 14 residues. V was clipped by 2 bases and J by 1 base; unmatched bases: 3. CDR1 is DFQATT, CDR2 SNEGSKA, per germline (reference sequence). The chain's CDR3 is CSARKAGGSYEQYF. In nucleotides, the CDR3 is TGCAGTGCTAGAAAAGCGGGGGGTTCCTACGAGCAGTACTTC.

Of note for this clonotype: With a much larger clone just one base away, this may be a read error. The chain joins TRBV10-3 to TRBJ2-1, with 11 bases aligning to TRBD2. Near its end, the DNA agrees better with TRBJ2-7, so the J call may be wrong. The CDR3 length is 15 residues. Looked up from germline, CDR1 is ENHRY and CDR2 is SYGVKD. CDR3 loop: CAISGGLAGYNEQYF. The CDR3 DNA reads TGTGCCATCAGTGGAGGACTAGCGGGCTACAATGAGCAGTACTTC.

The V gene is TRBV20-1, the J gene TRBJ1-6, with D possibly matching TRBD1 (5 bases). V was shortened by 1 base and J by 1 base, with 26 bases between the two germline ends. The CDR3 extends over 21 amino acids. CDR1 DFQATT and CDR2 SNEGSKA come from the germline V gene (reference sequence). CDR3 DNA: TGCAGTGCTAGAGTGTCTGGGACTGGACCTATTAGCGCTTCCTATAATTCACCCCTCCACTTT. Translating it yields CSARVSGTGPISASYNSPLHF.

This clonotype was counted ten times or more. The CDR3 protein is CASSQQYGYTF. Here the CDR3 DNA reads TGTGCCAGCAGCCAACAGTATGGCTACACCTTC. V usage is TRBV3-1 and J usage is TRBJ1-2; no clear D. The V and J ends lost 2 bases and 5 bases respectively, with 3 bases between them. The CDR3 is made up of 11 amino acids. Per germline, CDR1 LGHDT and CDR2 YNNKEL (reference sequence). The whole variable domain, filled in from reference TRBV3-1 and TRBJ1-2, reads DTAVSQTPKYLVTQMGNDKSIKCEQNLGHDTMYWYKQDSKKFLKIMFSYNNKELIINETVPNRFSPKSPDKAHLNLHINSLELGDSAVYFCASSQQYGYTFGSGTRLTVV.

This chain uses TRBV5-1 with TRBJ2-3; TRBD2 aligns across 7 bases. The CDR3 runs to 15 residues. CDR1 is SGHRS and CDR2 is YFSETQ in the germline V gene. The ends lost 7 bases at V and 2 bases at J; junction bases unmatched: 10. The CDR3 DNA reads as TGCGCCAGCCTCCCTGGTGGGGGGGACACAGATACGCAGTATTTT. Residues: CASLPGGGDTDTQYF.

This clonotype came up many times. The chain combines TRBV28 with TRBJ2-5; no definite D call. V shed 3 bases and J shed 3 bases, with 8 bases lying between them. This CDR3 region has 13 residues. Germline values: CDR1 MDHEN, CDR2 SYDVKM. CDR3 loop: CASSLRRKETQYF. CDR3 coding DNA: TGTGCCAGCAGTTTGCGACGGAAAGAGACCCAGTACTTC.

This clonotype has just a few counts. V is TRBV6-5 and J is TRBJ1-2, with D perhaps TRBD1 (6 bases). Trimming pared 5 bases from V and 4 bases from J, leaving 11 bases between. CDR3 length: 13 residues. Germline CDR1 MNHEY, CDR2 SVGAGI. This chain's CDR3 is CASSRKQGYGYTF. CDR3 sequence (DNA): TGTGCCAGCAGTCGTAAACAGGGCTATGGCTACACCTTC.

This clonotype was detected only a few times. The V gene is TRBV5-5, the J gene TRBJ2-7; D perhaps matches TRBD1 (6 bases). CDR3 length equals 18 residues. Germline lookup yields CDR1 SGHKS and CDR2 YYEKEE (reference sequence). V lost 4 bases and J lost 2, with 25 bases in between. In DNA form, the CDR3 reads TGTGCCAGCAGCCACTTAGTACAGGGTATCGCCGTTGCCTACGAGCAGTACTTC. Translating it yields CASSHLVQGIAVAYEQYF.

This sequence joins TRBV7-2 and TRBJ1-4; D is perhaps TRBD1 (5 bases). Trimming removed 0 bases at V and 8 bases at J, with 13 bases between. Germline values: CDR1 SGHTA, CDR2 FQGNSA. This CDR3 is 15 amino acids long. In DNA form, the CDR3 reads TGTGCCAGCAGCTTAGCGGGGGGGGTTAGGGAAAAACTGTTTTTT. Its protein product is CASSLAGGVREKLFF.

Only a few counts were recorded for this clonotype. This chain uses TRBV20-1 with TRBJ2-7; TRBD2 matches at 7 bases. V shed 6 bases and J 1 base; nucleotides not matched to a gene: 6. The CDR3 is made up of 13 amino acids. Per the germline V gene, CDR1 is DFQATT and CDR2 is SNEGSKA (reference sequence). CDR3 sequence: CSARAGVSYEQYF. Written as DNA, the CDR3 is TGCAGTGCCAGGGCGGGAGTTTCCTACGAGCAGTACTTC.

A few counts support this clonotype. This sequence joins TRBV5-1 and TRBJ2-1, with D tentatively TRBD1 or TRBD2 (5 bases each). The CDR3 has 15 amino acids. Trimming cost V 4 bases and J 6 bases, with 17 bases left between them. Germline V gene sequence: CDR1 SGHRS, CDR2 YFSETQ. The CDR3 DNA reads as TGCGCCAGCAGCCCGGGACGAGGAGGCCCCAATGAGCAGTTCTTC. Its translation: CASSPGRGGPNEQFF.

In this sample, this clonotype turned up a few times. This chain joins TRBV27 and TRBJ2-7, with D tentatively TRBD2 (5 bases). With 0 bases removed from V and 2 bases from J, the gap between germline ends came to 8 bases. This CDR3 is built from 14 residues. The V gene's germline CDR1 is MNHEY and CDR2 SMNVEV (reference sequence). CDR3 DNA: TGTGCCAGCAGTTTATCGAGGGCCACCTACGAGCAGTACTTC. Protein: CASSLSRATYEQYF.

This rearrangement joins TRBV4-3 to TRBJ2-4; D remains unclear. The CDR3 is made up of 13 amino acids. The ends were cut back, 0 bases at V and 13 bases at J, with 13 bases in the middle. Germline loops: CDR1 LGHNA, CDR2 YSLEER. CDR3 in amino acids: CASSQEETAEQYF. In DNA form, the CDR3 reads TGCGCCAGCAGCCAAGAGGAAACGGCGGAGCAGTACTTC.

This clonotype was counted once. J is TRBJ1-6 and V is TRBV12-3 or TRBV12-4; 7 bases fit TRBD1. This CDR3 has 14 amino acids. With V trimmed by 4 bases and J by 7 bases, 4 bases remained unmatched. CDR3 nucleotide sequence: TGTGCCAGCAGTTCCGCCAGGGGGAATTCACCCCTCCACTTT. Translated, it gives CASSSARGNSPLHF.

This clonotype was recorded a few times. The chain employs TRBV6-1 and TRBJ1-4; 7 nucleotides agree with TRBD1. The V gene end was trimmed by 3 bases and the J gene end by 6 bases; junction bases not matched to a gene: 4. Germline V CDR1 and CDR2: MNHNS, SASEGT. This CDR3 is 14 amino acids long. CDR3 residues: CASSENRGYEKLFF. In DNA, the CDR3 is TGTGCCAGCAGTGAGAACAGGGGTTATGAAAAACTGTTTTTT.